The 20 T cell receptor beta chains listed next were all sequenced from one sample in a study of T cell responses to AZD1222 COVID-19 vaccine. This table comes from immunoSEQ multiplex PCR, and its TCRdb copy is limited to in-frame clones, with some not included. The data show some 170,000 clones, with approximately 90% seen just once and around 2.6% held by the top ten. Sequencing used peripheral blood, obtained on day 0 of AZD1222 vaccination. All receptors derive from an adult in good health.

The V and J genes are TRBV25-1 and TRBJ1-1; possible D gene TRBD1, 5 bases. Germline CDR1 is MGHDK and CDR2 is SYGVNS. The V end was cut by 10 bases, the J end by 0 bases, with 12 bases between. This CDR3 comprises 13 residues. DNA for the CDR3: TGTGCCACTCCGGGGGAGATGAACACTGAAGCTTTCTTT. Its protein is CATPGEMNTEAFF.

The J gene is TRBJ2-7, the V gene TRBV3-1 (or the pseudogene TRBV3-2), with no clear D. Germline V CDR1 and CDR2: LGHDT, YNNKEL (reference sequence). V was clipped by 1 base and J by 7 bases, with 5 bases between them. The CDR3 totals 11 residues. The CDR3, as DNA: TGTGCCAGCAGCCAAGCTGGGGAGCAGTACTTC. Translated, it gives CASSQAGEQYF.

The chain recombines TRBV11-2 with TRBJ2-5, with 8 nucleotides matching TRBD2. CDR1 and CDR2 (germline): SGHAT, FQNNGV. V lost 2 bases and J lost 5; bases outside the gene matches: 4. The CDR3 spans 14 residues. The CDR3 DNA sequence: TGTGCCAGCAGCTTATCGGGAGGGAGGGAGACCCAGTACTTC. Its protein is CASSLSGGRETQYF.

The CDR3 coding sequence is TGTGCCAGCAGTTACGCGGCAGGGCAAGGCTACACCTTC. It codes for CASSYAAGQGYTF. The J gene is TRBJ1-2, the V gene TRBV6-5; D is possibly TRBD1 (5 bases). This CDR3 has 13 residues. Germline V gene lookup returns CDR1 MNHEY and CDR2 SVGAGI. Trimming removed 2 bases at V and 8 bases at J, with 12 bases between.

This chain uses TRBV5-1 with TRBJ2-5, with D tentatively TRBD1 (6 bases). The germline V and J ends were trimmed by 4 bases and 5 bases, with 9 bases remaining between them. CDR3 size: 12 residues. Germline assignment: CDR1 SGHRS and CDR2 YFSETQ. CDR3 bases: TGCGCCAGCAGCCCCCAGGGGGAGACCCAGTACTTC. Amino acid sequence: CASSPQGETQYF.

This chain uses TRBV6-6 with TRBJ2-5; D possibly corresponds to TRBD2 (5 bases). The CDR3 extends over 19 amino acids. CDR1 and CDR2 from the germline V gene are MNHNY and SVGAGI (reference sequence). V dropped 5 bases and J dropped 5 bases, with 30 bases sitting between them. The CDR3 is CASSRQTGVITPEGETQYF. The CDR3 bases are TGTGCCAGCAGTCGCCAAACCGGGGTCATCACCCCCGAAGGGGAGACCCAGTACTTC.

The rearrangement joins TRBV6-5 to TRBJ1-1; a weak D match, TRBD1 (5 bases). Deletions cut 5 bases from V and 2 bases from J, with 15 bases between. Germline lookup yields CDR1 MNHEY and CDR2 SVGAGI. CDR3 size: 15 residues. In nucleotides, the CDR3 is TGTGCCAGCAGTAACACCAGGGCTATTAACACTGAAGCTTTCTTT. Encoded protein: CASSNTRAINTEAFF.

The chain has TRBV10-1 and TRBJ2-3, with TRBD2 identical over 7 bases. With 5 bases clipped from V and 1 base from J, the junction kept 3 bases outside the gene matches. The germline V gene has CDR1 WNHNN and CDR2 SYGVQD (reference sequence). The CDR3 runs to 14 residues. The CDR3 is CASSTSGGTDTQYF. The CDR3 coding sequence is TGCGCCAGCAGTACCAGCGGGGGCACAGATACGCAGTATTTT.

This rearrangement joins TRBV27 to TRBJ2-1, with 9 nucleotides matching TRBD2. V was pared by 6 bases and J by 6 bases, with 9 bases of the junction left unmatched. The CDR3 is made up of 15 amino acids. Per germline, CDR1 MNHEY and CDR2 SMNVEV (reference sequence). For the CDR3, the DNA is TGTGCCAGCAGCCGTATAGCGGGAGCGATCAATGAGCAGTTCTTC. Amino acids: CASSRIAGAINEQFF.

The rearrangement links TRBV6-5 to TRBJ1-5; TRBD1 matches at 8 bases. With 5 bases clipped from V and 7 bases from J, the junction kept 4 bases outside the gene matches. Per germline, CDR1 MNHEY and CDR2 SVGAGI. This CDR3 region has 13 residues. The CDR3 sequence: CASSNGQGQPQHF. In DNA, the CDR3 is TGTGCCAGCAGTAATGGACAGGGCCAGCCCCAGCATTTT.

The chain combines TRBV4-1 with TRBJ2-7, with D uncertain. This CDR3 region has 14 residues. The ends were cut back, 1 base at V and 2 bases at J, with 9 bases in the middle. Germline CDR1 is MGHRA and CDR2 is YSYEKL. The CDR3 bases are TGCGCCAGCAGCCAAGGCCCGGAACCCTACGAGCAGTACTTC. Protein product: CASSQGPEPYEQYF.

The gene calls are TRBV24-1 and TRBJ2-3, with TRBD2 matching 9 bases. V trimming: 7 bases; J trimming: 4 bases; junction bases outside the gene matches: 11. Germline CDR1 and CDR2: KGHDR and SFDVKD. The CDR3 is made up of 16 amino acids. The CDR3 bases are TGTGCCACCAGCGATGGGCGGGAGGGCCCCCCAGATACGCAGTATTTT. This gives the protein CATSDGREGPPDTQYF.

This chain joins TRBV6-5 and TRBJ1-1; D is unresolved. This CDR3 has 13 residues. Trimming shortened V by 6 bases and J by 0 bases, and 8 bases separated the two germline ends. Germline CDR1 reads MNHEY; CDR2 reads SVGAGI. The CDR3 DNA sequence: TGTGCCAGCAGGCAGTCCTTGAACACTGAAGCTTTCTTT. Its translation is CASRQSLNTEAFF.

The chain recombines TRBV5-5 with TRBJ2-1; TRBD2 matches 9 bases. This CDR3 has 14 amino acids. Germline V gene lookup returns CDR1 SGHKS and CDR2 YYEKEE (reference sequence). The V and J ends lost 7 bases and 4 bases, in that order; junction bases with no gene match: 6. The DNA for the CDR3 is TGTGCCAGCCAAGAGCGGGAGGAATACAATGAGCAGTTCTTC. It codes for CASQEREEYNEQFF.

The chain is built from TRBV4-2 and TRBJ2-6; 7 bases line up with TRBD2. The CDR3 loop spans 15 amino acids. Germline-derived CDR1 and CDR2 are LGHNA and YNFKEQ. With 7 bases clipped from V and 1 base from J, the junction kept 4 bases outside the gene matches. Written as DNA, the CDR3 is TGTGCCAGCACCCTCGGGGGGTCTGGGGCCAACGTCCTGACTTTC. This encodes CASTLGGSGANVLTF.

V is TRBV3-1 (or the pseudogene TRBV3-2) and J is TRBJ1-2; TRBD1 matches at 7 bases. The CDR3 has 14 amino acids. Per germline, CDR1 LGHDT and CDR2 YNNKEL (reference sequence). J was trimmed by 1 base and V by 3 bases; bases with no gene match: 2. CDR3 DNA: TGTGCCAGCAGCCACACAGGGGTTAACTATGGCTACACCTTC. It codes for CASSHTGVNYGYTF.

The chain links TRBV10-3 to TRBJ2-1, with TRBD2 matching over 11 bases. Germline V gene data show CDR1 as ENHRY and CDR2 as SYGVKD. The junction had 9 bases not matched to a gene; V was cut back by 5 bases and J by 9 bases. This CDR3 is built from 15 residues. CDR3 sequence reads: CAISFSGRGSGEQFF. CDR3 coding DNA: TGTGCCATCAGTTTTAGCGGGAGGGGGAGTGGTGAGCAGTTCTTC.

This rearrangement joins TRBV10-3 to TRBJ1-5, with 7 bases fitting TRBD1. There are 15 residues in the CDR3. The J segment lost 7 bases and the V segment lost 0 bases, leaving 6 bases of the junction unmatched. Germline CDR1 is ENHRY and CDR2 is SYGVKD. The CDR3 region is CAISESAGGYQPQHF. The CDR3 coding sequence is TGTGCCATCAGTGAGTCGGCAGGGGGGTACCAGCCCCAGCATTTT.

This clone was recorded a few times. The genes are TRBV2 and TRBJ1-2; 9 positions match TRBD1. The length of the CDR3 is 13 residues. CDR1 and CDR2 from the germline V gene are SNHLY and FYNNEI. After removal of 5 bases from V and 10 bases from J, the junction contained 8 bases not matched to a gene. The CDR3 bases are TGTGCCAGCAGTCGAGATACAGGGGGCAACTACACCTTC. Translation: CASSRDTGGNYTF.

Worth noting for this clone: This same CDR3 is encoded by further DNA sequences in the sample. The rearrangement uses TRBV6-5 and TRBJ1-2; D is unresolved. This CDR3 is 12 amino acids long. CDR1 is MNHEY and CDR2 is SVGAGI in the germline V gene. V was clipped by 5 bases and J by 7 bases, with 11 bases between them. The CDR3 is CASSTGSGGYTF. The CDR3 nucleotides are TGTGCCAGCAGTACGGGGAGTGGTGGCTACACCTTC.